This T cell receptor beta chain was identified in a study of cytomegalovirus exposure and HLA in healthy donors. Study results and caveats: In a later analysis, specific HLA alleles were associated with some 16,000 TCR beta sequences at a 0.05 false discovery rate.

PCR primers comprised 60 Vbeta and 13 Jbeta primers. TCRdb keeps only in-frame clones here, not all; method: immunoSEQ multiplex PCR. The sample carries 90,000 to 150,000 clones, approximately 79% recorded once. Concerning this clone: The antigen remains undetermined.

CDR1 WSHSY and CDR2 SAAADI come from the germline V gene. Unmatched junction bases numbered 2, after V lost 4 bases and J lost 2 bases. The CDR3 has 13 residues. Regarding donors, all were healthy bone marrow donors. The J gene is TRBJ2-7, the V gene TRBV10-2; 7 nucleotides agree with TRBD1. Source material: PBMCs. This receptor was identified in a man aged 45-65 years in good health and CMV-seropositive. Here the CDR3 DNA reads TGCGCCAGCAGTGGGGACAGAACCTACGAGCAGTACTTC. It codes for CASSGDRTYEQYF.